The 15 T cell receptor beta chains presented below share a single source sample, sequenced in a study of cytomegalovirus exposure and HLA in healthy donors. The primer mix had 60 Vbeta and 13 Jbeta primers. The protocol was immunoSEQ multiplex PCR, while the TCRdb copy is restricted to in-frame clones and leaves out a portion. The sample lists approximately 120,000 clones, 74% occurring once. The specimen was PBMCs. These receptors all stem from a woman in her fifties or sixties in good health and CMV-seropositive.

This chain joins TRBV6-5 and TRBJ2-7, with 7 bases lining up with TRBD2. CDR1 and CDR2 from the germline V gene are MNHEY and SVGAGI. Trimming removed 5 bases from V and 2 bases from J; junction bases left unmatched: 9. The CDR3 has 15 amino acids. The CDR3 DNA reads TGTGCCAGCAGTCCCTTTGGGGGGGGTACCTACGAGCAGTACTTC. Protein: CASSPFGGGTYEQYF.

The V call is TRBV7-9, the J call TRBJ2-5; a weak D match, TRBD2 (6 bases). Trimming pared 2 bases from V and 5 bases from J, leaving 18 bases between. CDR1 is SEHNR and CDR2 is FQNEAQ in the germline V gene (reference sequence). CDR3 length: 16 amino acids. The CDR3 region is CASSLPRGLRGETQYF. In DNA form, the CDR3 reads TGTGCCAGCAGCTTACCTAGGGGACTTCGGGGGGAGACCCAGTACTTC. Based on the CDR3 plus reference TRBV7-9 and TRBJ2-5, the full variable domain is DTGVSQNPRHKITKRGQNVTFRCDPISEHNRLYWYRQTLGQGPEFLTYFQNEAQLEKSRLLSDRFSAERPKGSFSTLEIQRTEQGDSAMYLCASSLPRGLRGETQYFGPGTRLLVL.

J is TRBJ1-5 and V is TRBV11-2; the D is unclear. Per the germline V gene, CDR1 is SGHAT and CDR2 is FQNNGV. The CDR3 is 14 residues long. V dropped 1 base and J dropped 2 bases, with 6 bases sitting between them. CDR3 region: CASSLGSGNQPQHF. The CDR3 DNA is TGTGCCAGCAGCTTAGGTTCAGGCAATCAGCCCCAGCATTTT.

This clone was recorded once. The rearrangement links TRBV5-1 to TRBJ1-4, with 9 bases that match TRBD1. Per germline, CDR1 SGHRS and CDR2 YFSETQ. The CDR3 is made up of 15 amino acids. The V gene end was trimmed by 4 bases and the J gene end by 7 bases; junction bases not matched to a gene: 8. In nucleotides, the CDR3 is TGCGCCAGCAGCGATTCGGACAGGGGAAGTGAAAAACTGTTTTTT. The encoded protein is CASSDSDRGSEKLFF. The variable domain in full, with the rest retrieved from reference TRBV5-1 and TRBJ1-4, is KAGVTQTPRYLIKTRGQQVTLSCSPISGHRSVSWYQQTPGQGLQFLFEYFSETQRNKGNFPGRFSGRQFSNSRSEMNVSTLELGDSALYLCASSDSDRGSEKLFFGSGTQLSVL.

This clone was detected a few times. The chain is built from TRBV5-5 and TRBJ2-7; the match to TRBD1 covers 10 bases. The germline V gene encodes CDR1 SGHKS and CDR2 YYEKEE (reference sequence). The CDR3 spans 14 residues. V was clipped by 0 bases and J by 6 bases; unmatched bases: 3. Here the CDR3 reads CASSLVWTGGEQYF. In DNA, the CDR3 is TGTGCCAGCAGCTTGGTCTGGACAGGGGGCGAGCAGTACTTC. Full variable domain (rest looked up from reference TRBV5-5 and TRBJ2-7): DAGVTQSPTHLIKTRGQQVTLRCSPISGHKSVSWYQQVLGQGPQFIFQYYEKEERGRGNFPDRFSARQFPNYSSELNVNALLLGDSALYLCASSLVWTGGEQYFGPGTRLTVT.

The rearrangement joins TRBV7-6 to TRBJ2-2; weak D call: TRBD2 (6 bases). The CDR3 sequence is 14 residues long. CDR1 SGHVS and CDR2 FNYEAQ come from the germline V gene. V gave up 3 bases and J gave up 4 bases, with 9 bases separating them. CDR3: CASSLGGFTGELFF. For the CDR3, the DNA is TGTGCCAGCAGCTTGGGGGGTTTCACCGGGGAGCTGTTTTTT.

The rearrangement joins TRBV10-3 to TRBJ2-3, with 10 nucleotides matching TRBD2. With V trimmed by 7 bases and J by 2 bases, 6 bases remained unmatched. CDR1 is ENHRY and CDR2 is SYGVKD in the germline V gene. The CDR3 is made up of 15 amino acids. CDR3 in DNA: TGTGCCATCATGGGGCTAGCGGGGGACACAGATACGCAGTATTTT. It is translated as CAIMGLAGDTDTQYF.

The rearrangement joins TRBV6-5 to TRBJ1-2, with 7 bases fitting TRBD1. Germline CDR1 reads MNHEY; CDR2 reads SVGAGI. V was pared by 0 bases and J by 4 bases, with 5 bases of the junction left unmatched. CDR3 size: 15 residues. CDR3 protein: CASSYSVGQPYGYTF. The CDR3 nucleotides read TGTGCCAGCAGTTACTCCGTGGGACAGCCCTATGGCTACACCTTC.

The chain employs TRBV7-3 and TRBJ1-1, with unresolved D. Germline V gene lookup returns CDR1 SGHTA and CDR2 FQGTGA. The CDR3 contains 13 residues. The germline V and J ends were trimmed by 2 bases and 3 bases, with 7 bases remaining between them. The CDR3 region has the DNA TGTGCCAGCAGCTTAGTTACGGACACTGAAGCTTTCTTT. Residues: CASSLVTDTEAFF.

The chain recombines TRBV7-2 with TRBJ1-5; a weak D match, TRBD1 (6 bases). V shed 5 bases and J shed 0 bases, with 8 bases lying between them. The CDR3 runs to 14 residues. Per germline, CDR1 SGHTA and CDR2 FQGNSA. The chain's CDR3 is CASSGQYSNQPQHF. The CDR3 coding sequence is TGTGCCAGCAGCGGACAGTATAGCAATCAGCCCCAGCATTTT. Full variable domain (outside the CDR3, taken from reference TRBV7-2 and TRBJ1-5): GAGVSQSPSNKVTEKGKDVELRCDPISGHTALYWYRQSLGQGLEFLIYFQGNSAPDKSGLPSDRFSAERTGGSVSTLTIQRTQQEDSAVYLCASSGQYSNQPQHFGDGTRLSIL.

As to this clone: A junction boundary mismatches the germline segment, possibly from a read error. The rearrangement links TRBV7-9 to TRBJ2-7; perhaps D is TRBD1 or TRBD2 (5 bases each). Germline lookup yields CDR1 SEHNR and CDR2 FQNEAQ (reference sequence). The CDR3 length is 16 residues. Here the CDR3 DNA reads TGTTCCAGCAGCTTAGCGTGGCAGGGTGAAGCCTACGAGCAGTACTTC. Translating it yields CSSSLAWQGEAYEQYF.

This clone was recorded once. The rearrangement links TRBV7-2 to TRBJ2-5, with D tentatively TRBD1 (6 bases). Germline values: CDR1 SGHTA, CDR2 FQGNSA. The V end was cut by 1 base, the J end by 6 bases, with 15 bases between. The CDR3 is made up of 15 amino acids. CDR3 amino acids: CASSLGGLGQKTQYF. CDR3 DNA: TGTGCCAGCAGCTTAGGAGGGCTTGGACAGAAGACCCAGTACTTC.

The V call is TRBV5-4, the J call TRBJ1-2; a weak D match, TRBD1 (6 bases). Germline CDR1 is SGHNT and CDR2 is YYREEE (reference sequence). V was cut by 1 base and J by 4 bases, with 11 bases left in between. This CDR3 has 14 amino acids. The DNA of the CDR3 is TGTGCCAGCAGCTTGAGGGGGGGGTCCTATGGCTACACCTTC. It yields the protein CASSLRGGSYGYTF.

The V and J genes are TRBV5-5 and TRBJ2-5; possibly TRBD2 for D (7 bases). V was clipped by 2 bases and J by 2 bases, with 16 bases between them. CDR3 length: 16 residues. From germline, CDR1 is SGHKS and CDR2 YYEKEE (reference sequence). CDR3 bases: TGTGCCAGCAGCTTACGGGGGCGGGGGATACAAGAGACCCAGTACTTC. This codes for CASSLRGRGIQETQYF.

J is TRBJ2-1 and V is TRBV6-1, with 8 positions matching TRBD2. Germline values: CDR1 MNHNS, CDR2 SASEGT. J lost 6 bases, V lost 3 bases, and 4 bases had no gene match. The CDR3 runs 14 residues. The CDR3 DNA reads as TGTGCCAGCAGTGACGGGGGGGCAGTCAATGAGCAGTTCTTC. Translating it yields CASSDGGAVNEQFF.